Listed below are T cell receptor beta chains from one sample, sequenced in a study of Graves' ophthalmopathy and Graves' hyperthyroidism. TCRdb ran MiXCR on the multiplex PCR reads and lists one entry per CDR3 protein. The sample includes hundreds of thousands of distinct CDR3 sequences, approximately 39% of them seen just once. The sequencing sample was made of peripheral blood. The receptors come from an adult man with Graves' ophthalmopathy. Each CDR3 is given with its conserved first and last residue. The D gene is left open where the match is weak. Size values are once, few and many counts, or a class for expanded clones, and some rows have none.

TRBJ2-2	TRBD1	few	TRBV10-3	CASRTGPTGELFF	TGTGCCAGCAGGACAGGGCCGACCGGGGAGCTGTTTTTT
TRBJ2-2	TRBD2	.	TRBV7-2	CASSLGLAGAMNTGELFF	TGTGCCAGCAGCTTGGGACTAGCGGGGGCCATGAACACCGGGGAGCTGTTTTTT
TRBJ1-1	.	many	TRBV9	CASSGGDNTEAFF	TGTGCCAGCAGTGGAGGGGACAACACTGAAGCTTTCTTT
TRBJ2-2	TRBD2	few	TRBV6-5	CASAGTRTTGELFF	TGTGCCAGCGCCGGGACTAGGACAACCGGGGAGCTGTTTTTT
TRBJ1-1	TRBD1	many	TRBV29-1	CSVRTGSTEAFF	TGCAGCGTCAGGACAGGGAGCACTGAAGCTTTCTTT
TRBJ2-5	TRBD1	.	TRBV2	CASSEYRGGREETQYF	TGTGCCAGCAGTGAATACAGGGGTGGGCGCGAAGAGACCCAGTACTTC
TRBJ2-3	.	.	TRBV7-9	CASSSGAFPNTQYF	TGTGCCAGCAGCTCAGGGGCCTTCCCGAATACGCAGTATTTT
TRBJ1-1	.	.	TRBV9	CASSVAGQGAFF	TGTGCCAGCAGCGTAGCGGGACAAGGAGCTTTCTTT
TRBJ2-2	.	.	TRBV12-3/TRBV12-4	CASSLPGELVF	TGTGCCAGCAGTTTACCCGGGGAGCTGGTTTTT
TRBJ2-5	TRBD1	once	TRBV10-3	CAWSRTGGQETQYF	TGTGCCTGGAGCAGGACAGGAGGTCAAGAGACCCAGTACTTC
TRBJ2-7	TRBD1	.	TRBV2	CASSAGTARAYEQYF	TGTGCCAGCAGTGCCGGGACAGCGCGCGCCTACGAGCAGTACTTC
TRBJ2-7	.	.	TRBV7-3	CASSLTSRAGYEQYF	TGTGCCAGCAGCTTAACTAGTCGGGCAGGCTACGAGCAGTACTTC
TRBJ1-5	.	many	TRBV12-3/TRBV12-4	CASSLQGPNQPQHF	TGTGCCAGCAGTTTACAGGGGCCAAATCAGCCCCAGCATTTT
TRBJ2-5	TRBD2	.	TRBV29-1	CSVGTSGRVTGETQYF	TGCAGCGTGGGGACTAGCGGGAGAGTAACCGGGGAGACCCAGTACTTC
TRBJ2-3	.	many	TRBV24-1	CATSDQGLATDTQYF	TGTGCCACCAGTGATCAGGGACTCGCCACAGATACGCAGTATTTT
TRBJ1-3	TRBD1	many	TRBV7-8	CASSSRTGIGNTIYF	TGTGCCAGCAGCTCTAGGACAGGGATTGGAAACACCATATATTTT
TRBJ1-5	.	.	TRBV10-3	CAIAGSDQPQHF	TGTGCCATCGCTGGGTCCGATCAGCCCCAGCATTTT
TRBJ2-2	TRBD2	.	TRBV20-1	CSARARDYRGNTGELFF	TGCAGTGCTAGAGCCCGGGACTACCGGGGGAACACCGGGGAGCTGTTTTTT
TRBJ2-5	TRBD2	.	TRBV10-3	CAISESTSGGMGTQYF	TGTGCCATCAGTGAGTCGACTAGCGGGGGCATGGGGACCCAGTACTTC
TRBJ1-1	TRBD1	.	TRBV10-3	CAISERGSEGAGEAFF	TGTGCCATCAGTGAACGTGGAAGTGAGGGGGCCGGTGAAGCTTTCTTT
TRBJ1-5	.	many	TRBV24-1	CATSAGHSNQPQHF	TGTGCCACCAGTGCGGGACACAGCAATCAGCCCCAGCATTTT
TRBJ2-7	.	.	TRBV7-9	CASSGGGVGPSSYEQYF	TGTGCCAGCAGCGGTGGTGGAGTCGGCCCAAGCTCCTACGAGCAGTACTTC
TRBJ1-6	.	many	TRBV12-3/TRBV12-4	CASRETANSPLHF	TGTGCCAGCAGAGAGACGGCAAATTCACCCCTCCACTTT
TRBJ1-5	TRBD1	many	TRBV7-9	CASSLAQGAGNQPQHF	TGTGCCAGCAGCTTAGCCCAGGGGGCCGGCAATCAGCCCCAGCATTTT
TRBJ1-1	TRBD1	many	TRBV15	CATSWGKQGARNTEAFF	TGTGCCACCAGCTGGGGGAAACAGGGGGCGCGGAACACTGAAGCTTTCTTT
TRBJ2-2	TRBD2	.	TRBV29-1	CSASGGSGRNTGELFF	TGCAGCGCCTCAGGGGGTAGCGGGAGGAACACCGGGGAGCTGTTTTTT
TRBJ1-1	.	.	TRBV6-5	CASSELGLNTEAFF	TGTGCCAGCAGTGAACTTGGTCTGAACACTGAAGCTTTCTTT
TRBJ1-5	TRBD1	once	TRBV10-3	CAPGGGNQPQHF	TGTGCGCCAGGGGGTGGAAATCAGCCCCAGCATTTT
TRBJ2-5	.	.	TRBV7-6	CASSLTGDGSETQYF	TGTGCCAGCAGCTTAACAGGCGATGGCTCGGAGACCCAGTACTTC
TRBJ1-2	.	many	TRBV7-9	CASSTVVGYGYTF	TGTGCCAGCAGCACCGTGGTGGGCTATGGCTACACCTTC
TRBJ1-1	.	many	TRBV7-9	CASSLAGKSLNTEAFF	TGTGCCAGCAGCTTAGCGGGCAAGAGCTTGAACACTGAAGCTTTCTTT
TRBJ1-1	.	many	TRBV29-1	CSGLAPGSEAFF	TGCAGCGGTCTGGCACCAGGATCTGAAGCTTTCTTT
TRBJ1-2	.	.	TRBV29-1	CSSLRAGDNGYTF	TGCAGCAGTTTAAGGGCAGGGGATAATGGCTACACCTTC
TRBJ1-1	.	many	TRBV11-1	CASSLVTDRTEAFF	TGTGCCAGCAGCTTAGTGACAGACCGGACTGAAGCTTTCTTT
TRBJ1-4	.	few	TRBV5-1	CASSRAPTKEKLFF	TGCGCCAGCAGCCGGGCCCCCACTAAAGAAAAACTGTTTTTT
TRBJ1-1	TRBD1	once	TRBV18	CASSPLGDSEALF	TGTGCCAGCTCACCTCTTGGGGACAGTGAAGCTCTCTTT
TRBJ2-5	.	many	TRBV5-8	CASSLDQRETQYF	TGTGCCAGCAGCTTGGACCAGAGAGAGACCCAGTACTTC
TRBJ1-1	.	.	TRBV5-1	CASSRGPEGVWNTEAFF	TGCGCCAGCAGCCGGGGTCCGGAAGGAGTATGGAACACTGAAGCTTTCTTT
TRBJ2-7	TRBD2	.	TRBV11-3	CASSLDWVAGSYEQYF	TGTGCCAGCAGCTTAGATTGGGTAGCGGGAAGCTACGAGCAGTACTTC
TRBJ1-1	.	many	TRBV5-1	CASSPGVLNTEAFF	TGCGCCAGCAGTCCAGGGGTGTTGAACACTGAAGCTTTCTTT